This is a list of T cell receptor beta chains from one sample in a study of CD8+CD57+ T cells in acquired aplastic anemia. TCRdb reanalysed the reads using MiXCR and keeps one entry per CDR3 protein. The table includes fewer than 250,000 distinct CDR3 sequences, more than 40% detected once. Sequences were obtained from sorted CD4+, CD8+, or CD8+CD57+ T cells (not recorded which) from PBMCs. The receptors shown here come from a human donor with aplastic anemia. Both conserved end residues are part of each CDR3. D genes are given only for firm matches. Size is omitted from some rows. Given values are once, few, many or a class for expanded clones.

d_gene,j_gene,len,v_gene,abundance,CDR3nt,CDR3aa
TRBD2,TRBJ2-2,15,TRBV7-9,many,TGTGCCAGCTGGGAGACTAGCGGGAGAACCGGGGAGCTGTTTTTT,CASWETSGRTGELFF
TRBD1,TRBJ2-2,15,TRBV5-1,NA,TGCGCCAGCAGCGTGGGACAGGGAGGCACCGGGGAGCTGTTTTTC,CASSVGQGGTGELFF
NA,TRBJ2-1,14,TRBV20-1,many,TGCAGTGCTAGATCGCAACCCTCCTACAATGAGCAGTTCTTC,CSARSQPSYNEQFF
TRBD1,TRBJ2-1,16,TRBV20-1,NA,TGCAGTGTTAGGACCTTCGGGACAGGGGGCAACAATGAGCAGTTCTTC,CSVRTFGTGGNNEQFF
NA,TRBJ1-6,15,TRBV5-1,NA,TGCGCCAGCAAATTGGGCTTCTCCTGTAATTCACCCCTCCACTTT,CASKLGFSCNSPLHF
NA,TRBJ1-5,17,TRBV2,many,TGTGCCAGCAACCCGAACCTTTTAACGGGAAGCAATCAGCCCCAGCATTTT,CASNPNLLTGSNQPQHF
TRBD1,TRBJ1-2,14,TRBV15,once,TGTGCCACCAGCAGAGATAAGTCGACAGGGCGGTACACCTTC,CATSRDKSTGRYTF
NA,TRBJ2-7,15,TRBV29-1,once,TGCAGCGTTGAACCACTTGGACTCAACTCCTACGAGCAGTACTTC,CSVEPLGLNSYEQYF
NA,TRBJ1-5,15,TRBV7-9,few,TGTGCCAGCAGCGGACAGACAAATAGCAATCAGCCCCAGCATTTT,CASSGQTNSNQPQHF
NA,TRBJ1-1,11,TRBV19,NA,TGTGCCAGTAGGAACGAAGCGGGAGGTTTCTTT,CASRNEAGGFF
NA,TRBJ1-2,15,TRBV7-9,NA,TGCGCCAGCAGCCAAGATTGGGGCCCTAACTATGGCTACACCTTC,CASSQDWGPNYGYTF
TRBD1,TRBJ1-4,14,TRBV5-1,many,TGCGCCAGCAGAATGGACAGGGGGCAAGGAAAACTGTTTTTT,CASRMDRGQGKLFF
TRBD2,TRBJ2-1,16,TRBV6-5,many,TGTGCCAGCAGTTACTCGAGGCGGGAGGGTGGAAATGAGCAGTTCTTC,CASSYSRREGGNEQFF
NA,TRBJ2-1,11,TRBV29-1,NA,TGCAGCGTCGACAGTTACAATGAGCAGTTCTTC,CSVDSYNEQFF
NA,TRBJ2-7,14,TRBV15,NA,TGTGCCACCAGCAGCCCCGGAAGCTCCTACGAGCAGTACTTC,CATSSPGSSYEQYF
NA,TRBJ2-2,13,TRBV7-3,NA,TGTGCCAGCAGCTTAATGGGATCGGGGGAGCTGTTTTTT,CASSLMGSGELFF
NA,TRBJ1-3,14,TRBV12-3/TRBV12-4,many,TGTGCCAGCAGTTTCCGGGCAGCTGGAAACACCATATATTTT,CASSFRAAGNTIYF
TRBD1,TRBJ1-2,14,TRBV6-5,NA,TGTGCCAGCAGTGAAGGGAAGGGGGCCGCTGGCTACACCTTC,CASSEGKGAAGYTF
NA,TRBJ2-7,15,TRBV7-2,NA,TGTGCCAGCAGTCTAGGACCGATGAGCTCCTACGAGCAGTACTTC,CASSLGPMSSYEQYF
NA,TRBJ2-1,13,TRBV6-6,many,TGTGCCAGCAGTTACGGGACGTTCAATGAGCAGTTCTTC,CASSYGTFNEQFF
NA,TRBJ1-1,13,TRBV25-1,NA,TGTGCCAGCAGTGACCCATTTCGGACTGAAGCTTTCTTT,CASSDPFRTEAFF
TRBD1,TRBJ2-7,15,TRBV15,few,TGTGCCACCAGCAGCCACGGACAGGGGGTCGACGAGCAGTACTTC,CATSSHGQGVDEQYF
NA,TRBJ1-2,9,TRBV29-1,NA,TGCAGCGTCGCGGATGGCTACACCTTC,CSVADGYTF
TRBD2,TRBJ2-3,15,TRBV7-7,many,TGTGCTAGCAGCTTAAAAGCGGGAGTATCGAATACGCAGTATTTT,CASSLKAGVSNTQYF
TRBD2,TRBJ2-5,15,TRBV5-6,many,TGTGCCAGCAGCTTGTATCGCCCTGCGGGGGAGAGCCAGTACTTC,CASSLYRPAGESQYF
NA,TRBJ2-1,15,TRBV7-3,many,TGTGCCAGCAGCTTAACAGTGGGGAGGAAGGATGAGCAGTTCTTC,CASSLTVGRKDEQFF
NA,TRBJ1-4,15,TRBV5-1,few,TGCGCCAGCAGCTTGGGCCCCGCAACTAATGAAAAACTGTTTTTT,CASSLGPATNEKLFF
NA,TRBJ1-2,16,TRBV25-1,NA,TGTGCCAGCAGTTTCACCCAGCTAGGGGACAACTATGGCTACACCTTC,CASSFTQLGDNYGYTF
NA,TRBJ2-1,15,TRBV5-6,many,TGTGCCAGCAGTCTACTAGCTAAAACCTACAATGAGCAGTTCTTC,CASSLLAKTYNEQFF
TRBD2,TRBJ2-5,15,TRBV4-3,many,TGCGCCAGCAGCCAAGATGGGGGGGGTGGGGAGACCCAGTACTTC,CASSQDGGGGETQYF
NA,TRBJ2-7,14,TRBV20-1,NA,TGCAGTGCTTTAGGGCGTAGGCAACGGTACGAGCAGTACTTC,CSALGRRQRYEQYF
NA,TRBJ2-3,12,TRBV7-2,NA,TGTGCCAGCAGCCAGCAGGAGGATACGCAGTATTTT,CASSQQEDTQYF
NA,TRBJ1-3,17,TRBV7-9,many,TGTGCCAGCAGAAAAATGTCAGCGCAGGGTGGAGGGGACACCATATATTTT,CASRKMSAQGGGDTIYF
TRBD1,TRBJ1-4,13,TRBV15,NA,TGTGCCACAAGTGACAGGGTAGGGAAAAAACTGTTTTTT,CATSDRVGKKLFF
TRBD1,TRBJ1-2,20,TRBV20-1,NA,TGCAGTGCTAGACAAACCTCCCCTCGGGACAGAACCCCTCGGCGGAATGGCTACACCTTC,CSARQTSPRDRTPRRNGYTF
NA,TRBJ2-7,16,TRBV20-1,once,TGCAGTGCTAGCGACCGGAGGGGGCGGGGCACCTACGAGCAGTACTTC,CSASDRRGRGTYEQYF
NA,TRBJ1-2,11,TRBV19,NA,TGTGCCAGTAGCGGTAGAGGGGGCTACACCTTC,CASSGRGGYTF
NA,TRBJ2-7,11,TRBV12-3/TRBV12-4,many,TGTGCCAGCAGTTTAAGGAACGAGCAGTACTTC,CASSLRNEQYF
TRBD1,TRBJ1-1,18,TRBV9,NA,TGTGCCAGCAGCGTAGGGATCCGGACAGGGGCCAGTAACACTGAAGCTTTCTTT,CASSVGIRTGASNTEAFF
NA,TRBJ1-2,15,TRBV10-3,many,TGTGCCATCAGTGAGGACAGACCCTCGAACTATGGCTACACCTTC,CAISEDRPSNYGYTF
NA,TRBJ1-1,12,TRBV27,NA,TGTGCCAGCAGTTCGGGACTAGCGGGAGCTTTCTTT,CASSSGLAGAFF
NA,TRBJ2-7,13,TRBV30,few,TGTGCCTGGAGTGGGTGGGGGTCCGACGAGCAGTACTTC,CAWSGWGSDEQYF
NA,TRBJ1-6,15,TRBV28,many,TGTGCCAGCAGTTACGGGGGTACGGGGAATTCACCCCTCCACTTT,CASSYGGTGNSPLHF
NA,TRBJ1-5,12,TRBV20-1,NA,TGCAGTGCTAGGTACAGGGATCAGCCCCAGCATTTT,CSARYRDQPQHF